Here is one T cell receptor beta chain with its context. Its matching antigen is unknown. Method: immunoSEQ multiplex PCR; TCRdb's copy keeps in-frame clones and lacks some. The sample carries roughly 100,000 clones, 80% to 90% recorded once. The length of the CDR3 is 14 residues. Germline V gene lookup returns CDR1 ENHRY and CDR2 SYGVKD. V shed 7 bases and J 6 bases; nucleotides not matched to a gene: 11. These data originate in a study of T cell clones after liver transplantation. Study details: Post-transplant blood was tracked for graft-donor-reactive T cell clones identified in a pre-transplant mixed lymphocyte reaction. Three of the eight recipients were HCV-positive; the rest had non-autoimmune, non-viral transplant indications. General study findings and limits: Graft donor-reactive T cells possibly entered the graft instead of undergoing deletion.

This chain links TRBV10-3 with TRBJ1-1; 7 bases are a match to TRBD1. The clonotype comes from a human patient who received a liver transplant. Part of the T cell pool may stem from the graft donor. Sequencing was performed on CD4+ T cells from blood, taken approximately 43 months after liver transplant. The CDR3 region has the DNA TGTGCCATCAAACACTTCGACAGGGCTCCTGAAGCTTTCTTT. This translates into CAIKHFDRAPEAFF.